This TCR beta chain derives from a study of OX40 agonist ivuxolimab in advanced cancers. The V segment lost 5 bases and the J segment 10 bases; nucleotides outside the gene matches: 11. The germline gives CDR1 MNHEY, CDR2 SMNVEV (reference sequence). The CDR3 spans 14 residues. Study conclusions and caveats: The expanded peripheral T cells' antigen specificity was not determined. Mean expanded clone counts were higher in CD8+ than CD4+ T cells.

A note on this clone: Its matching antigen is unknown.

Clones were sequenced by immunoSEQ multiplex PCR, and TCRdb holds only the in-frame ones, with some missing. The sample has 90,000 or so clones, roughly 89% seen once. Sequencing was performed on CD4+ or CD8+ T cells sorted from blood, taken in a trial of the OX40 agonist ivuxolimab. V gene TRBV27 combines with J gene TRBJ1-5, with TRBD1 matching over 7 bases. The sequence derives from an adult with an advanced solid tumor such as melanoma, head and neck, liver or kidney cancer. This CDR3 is CASSPGTAPLPQHF. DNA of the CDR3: TGTGCCAGCAGTCCTGGGACAGCCCCTTTACCCCAGCATTTT.